The next 32 T cell receptor beta chains were all read from a single sample in a study of cytomegalovirus exposure and HLA in healthy donors. This PCR relied on a set of 60 Vbeta primers and 13 Jbeta primers. Assay used: immunoSEQ multiplex PCR; TCRdb lists only in-frame clones, some missing. Of tens of thousands of clones listed, 78% were seen once; the top ten hold roughly 2.5%. The source material was PBMCs. The receptors stem from a male donor in good health and CMV-seropositive.

The chain employs TRBV14 and TRBJ2-7; 8 nucleotides align to TRBD1. V dropped 1 base and J dropped 3; count of bases not matched to a gene: 5. CDR1 SGHDN and CDR2 FVKESK come from the germline V gene. This CDR3 has 15 residues. The CDR3 nucleotides are TGTGCCAGCAGCCAAGGACAGGGGTCTATCTACGAGCAGTACTTC. Amino acids: CASSQGQGSIYEQYF.

V and J are TRBV30 and TRBJ2-5; D is possibly TRBD2 (6 bases). The DNA end is a closer match to TRBJ2-7, so the J assignment may be wrong. Germline CDR1 and CDR2: GTSNPN and SVGIG (reference sequence). CDR3 length: 12 amino acids. CDR3 coding DNA: TGTGCCCTGGTGGCGGGATCTATCGAGCAGTACTTC. It codes for CALVAGSIEQYF.

J is TRBJ2-5 and V is TRBV5-1; D ambiguous. The length of the CDR3 is 12 residues. V was shortened by 4 bases and J by 5 bases, with 9 bases between the two germline ends. Germline V gene lookup returns CDR1 SGHRS and CDR2 YFSETQ. This CDR3 is CASSLNMETQYF. The CDR3 DNA sequence: TGCGCCAGCAGCCTTAATATGGAGACCCAGTACTTC.

This sequence joins TRBV7-2 and TRBJ2-7, with 9 positions matching TRBD2. CDR3 length equals 14 residues. The trim removed 6 bases at V and 6 bases at J, leaving 9 bases unmatched. Germline CDR1 and CDR2: SGHTA and FQGNSA. The DNA for the CDR3 is TGTGCCAGCAGGGCTAGCGGGACGCAGGGCGAGCAGTACTTC. Its translation: CASRASGTQGEQYF.

The rearrangement links TRBV7-9 to TRBJ2-7, with D tentatively TRBD2 (6 bases). With 6 bases removed from V and 13 bases from J, the gap between germline ends came to 28 bases. This CDR3 comprises 15 residues. Germline V gene data show CDR1 as SEHNR and CDR2 as FQNEAQ (reference sequence). The CDR3 sequence is CASSSNPGRGVMFYF. In nucleotides, the CDR3 is TGTGCCAGCAGTTCAAACCCCGGGAGAGGAGTAATGTTTTACTTC.

The chain combines TRBV14 with TRBJ2-5, with a tentative D call TRBD1 (6 bases). The J call is uncertain, as TRBJ2-7 better fits the DNA end. The CDR3 covers 16 residues. Looked up from germline, CDR1 is SGHDN and CDR2 is FVKESK. The CDR3 nucleotides read TGTGCCAGCAGCCAACAAACCGGGACACTACCCTACGAGCAGTACTTC. As protein: CASSQQTGTLPYEQYF.

This chain connects TRBV7-6 to TRBJ2-5; the match to TRBD1 covers 11 bases. V dropped 4 bases and J dropped 5; count of bases not matched to a gene: 9. Germline CDR1 is SGHVS and CDR2 is FNYEAQ. The CDR3 is 16 amino acids. The CDR3 loop is CASSSPLRDRGETQYF. CDR3 DNA sequence: TGTGCCAGCAGCTCCCCACTCCGGGACAGGGGGGAGACCCAGTACTTC. Full variable domain (remainder filled in from reference TRBV7-6 and TRBJ2-5): GAGVSQSPRYKVTKRGQDVALRCDPISGHVSLYWYRQALGQGPEFLTYFNYEAQQDKSGLPNDRFSAERPEGSISTLTIQRTEQRDSAMYRCASSSPLRDRGETQYFGPGTRLLVL.

This sequence joins TRBV28 and TRBJ2-7, with 8 bases identical to TRBD2. Germline-derived CDR1 and CDR2 are MDHEN and SYDVKM. The V segment lost 10 bases and the J segment 2 bases; nucleotides outside the gene matches: 10. The CDR3 loop spans 14 amino acids. DNA of the CDR3: TGTGCCATTTCATCGGGGGGGTTGCCCTACGAGCAGTACTTC. It specifies CAISSGGLPYEQYF.

The CDR3 reads CASSITGEINYGYTF. CDR3 nucleotide sequence: TGTGCCAGCAGTATAACAGGGGAGATTAACTATGGCTACACCTTC. The rearrangement joins TRBV28 to TRBJ1-2; 7 nucleotides match TRBD1. The V and J ends lost 5 bases and 1 base, in that order; junction bases with no gene match: 7. Germline CDR1 reads MDHEN; CDR2 reads SYDVKM. CDR3 length: 15 residues.

The rearrangement links TRBV2 to TRBJ1-2; no reliable D call. CDR1 and CDR2 (germline): SNHLY, FYNNEI. The CDR3 contains 13 residues. V lost 6 bases, J lost 8 bases, and 16 bases lay in between. The CDR3 region has the DNA TGTGCCAGCAGGATCGGGGTATCAAACGGCTACACCTTC. Translating gives CASRIGVSNGYTF.

This chain uses TRBV29-1 with TRBJ2-3; D unclear. Per the germline V gene, CDR1 is SQVTM and CDR2 is ANQGSEA. The ends were cut back, 3 bases at V and 2 bases at J, with 9 bases in the middle. The length of the CDR3 is 13 residues. The CDR3 is CSVDSYSTDTQYF. The CDR3 DNA reads TGCAGCGTTGATAGCTATTCCACAGATACGCAGTATTTT.

CDR3 in amino acids: CASSLVGTGVETQYF. The CDR3 DNA reads TGCGCCAGCAGCTTGGTGGGGACAGGGGTAGAGACCCAGTACTTC. The rearrangement joins TRBV5-1 to TRBJ2-5, with 10 bases identical to TRBD1. Trimming removed 0 bases from V and 4 bases from J; junction bases left unmatched: 3. CDR1 is SGHRS, CDR2 YFSETQ, per germline. There are 15 residues in the CDR3.

The gene calls are TRBV15 and TRBJ2-1, with 8 bases matching TRBD1. In germline, CDR1 is LNHNV, CDR2 YYDKDF (reference sequence). V lost 5 bases and J lost 5; bases outside the gene matches: 5. The CDR3 length is 14 residues. This CDR3 reads CATSDRDRNNEQFF. CDR3 coding DNA: TGTGCCACCAGCGACCGGGACAGGAACAATGAGCAGTTCTTC.

The V gene is TRBV10-3, the J gene TRBJ2-3, with TRBD2 matching 13 bases. The CDR3 loop spans 14 amino acids. Trimming cost V 10 bases and J 5 bases; bases outside gene matches: 6. Germline lookup yields CDR1 ENHRY and CDR2 SYGVKD. CDR3 in DNA: TGTGCCACGGGACTAGCGGGATTGGTAGATACGCAGTATTTT. Translated, it gives CATGLAGLVDTQYF.

Points on this clone: Relative to the germline gene, one junction end is altered; a read error may explain this. The chain has TRBV7-9 and TRBJ2-2; possible D gene TRBD1, 6 bases. CDR3 length equals 15 residues. Per the germline V gene, CDR1 is SEHNR and CDR2 is FQNEAQ (reference sequence). The CDR3 nucleotides are TGTTCCAGCAGCTTATGGGCAGGGGACACCGGGGAGCTGTTTTTT. It yields the protein CSSSLWAGDTGELFF. Complete variable domain (other parts from reference TRBV7-9 and TRBJ2-2): DTGVSQNPRHKITKRGQNVTFRCDPISEHNRLYWYRQTLGQGPEFLTYFQNEAQLEKSRLLSDRFSAERPKGSFSTLEIQRTEQGDSAMYLCSSSLWAGDTGELFFGEGSRLTVL.

V gene TRBV27 combines with J gene TRBJ1-4; 8 bases are a match to TRBD1. In germline, CDR1 is MNHEY, CDR2 SMNVEV (reference sequence). The CDR3 has 14 amino acids. Trimming took 5 bases from V and 12 from J; bases not matched to a gene: 11. CDR3 protein: CASSPGTGGGELFF. The CDR3 nucleotides are TGTGCCAGCAGTCCGGGGACAGGAGGTGGGGAACTGTTTTTT.

This clone was recorded only once. This rearrangement joins TRBV4-2 to TRBJ2-5; D not resolved. This CDR3 region has 13 residues. Germline V gene data show CDR1 as LGHNA and CDR2 as YNFKEQ. Trimming took off 1 base at V and 2 bases at J, with 5 bases between the two ends. DNA of the CDR3: TGTGCCAGCAGCCAAGGCGGACAAGAGACCCAGTACTTC. Encoded protein: CASSQGGQETQYF.

This chain uses TRBV7-6 with TRBJ2-3; maybe TRBD1 (5 bases). V was trimmed by 5 bases and J by 2 bases, leaving 11 bases between them. The CDR3 covers 14 residues. Germline V lookup: CDR1 SGHVS, CDR2 FNYEAQ. Written as DNA, the CDR3 is TGTGCCAGCAGCAAGGCAGGGTTCACAGATACGCAGTATTTT. It codes for CASSKAGFTDTQYF.

The chain couples TRBV18 to TRBJ2-2; 10 positions match TRBD1. The CDR3 loop spans 17 amino acids. Germline lookup yields CDR1 KGHSH and CDR2 LQKENI. V gave up 2 bases and J gave up 7 bases; unmatched junction bases: 10. CDR3 region: CASSPNRGTGVFGELFF. CDR3 nucleotides: TGTGCCAGCTCACCAAACCGCGGGACAGGGGTTTTCGGGGAGCTGTTTTTT.

The rearrangement links TRBV28 to TRBJ2-1; 12 nucleotides agree with TRBD2. Germline V gene data show CDR1 as MDHEN and CDR2 as SYDVKM. Germline trimming cut 8 bases from V and 6 bases from J; bases unmatched to any gene: 17. The CDR3 totals 18 residues. The CDR3 loop is CASLRLLAGGTISNEQFF. The CDR3 DNA reads TGTGCCAGCCTCAGATTGCTAGCGGGAGGGACCATTAGCAATGAGCAGTTCTTC.

The V gene is TRBV19, the J gene TRBJ2-1; 8 positions match TRBD2. V shed 8 bases, J shed 7 bases, and the junction held 13 bases outside the gene matches. CDR1 LNHDA and CDR2 SQIVND come from the germline V gene (reference sequence). This CDR3 region has 15 residues. The chain's CDR3 is CASRESGGDRNEQFF. The CDR3 DNA follows: TGTGCCAGTCGAGAGAGCGGGGGAGATAGGAATGAGCAGTTCTTC.

This rearrangement joins TRBV19 to TRBJ1-5; D perhaps matches TRBD1 (5 bases). Germline values: CDR1 LNHDA, CDR2 SQIVND (reference sequence). CDR3 size: 13 residues. Trimming took off 7 bases at V and 7 bases at J, with 14 bases between the two ends. The CDR3 sequence: CASTIRGGQPQHF. As DNA, the CDR3 is TGTGCCAGTACCATCCGGGGGGGGCAGCCCCAGCATTTT.

This chain links TRBV2 with TRBJ2-6; D gene unclear. The CDR3 spans 16 residues. V lost 6 bases to trimming and J lost 2 bases, with 14 bases between them. Germline V gives CDR1 SNHLY, CDR2 FYNNEI. CDR3 region: CASRARTVPGANVLTF. CDR3 coding DNA: TGTGCCAGCAGGGCCAGAACCGTCCCTGGGGCCAACGTCCTGACTTTC. The entire variable domain, with the rest obtained from reference TRBV2 and TRBJ2-6, is as follows: EPEVTQTPSHQVTQMGQEVILRCVPISNHLYFYWYRQILGQKVEFLVSFYNNEISEKSEIFDDQFSVERPDGSNFTLKIRSTKLEDSAMYFCASRARTVPGANVLTFGAGSRLTVL.

The CDR3: CASSQDPGIVGELFF. In DNA, the CDR3 is TGCGCCAGCAGCCAAGATCCGGGAATCGTCGGGGAGCTGTTTTTT. The rearrangement joins TRBV4-1 to TRBJ2-2; a possible D gene is TRBD2 (5 bases). Germline V gene data show CDR1 as MGHRA and CDR2 as YSYEKL. The CDR3 spans 15 residues. Trimming took off 0 bases at V and 7 bases at J, with 12 bases between the two ends.

This clone was detected only once. V gene TRBV28 combines with J gene TRBJ2-3, with D perhaps matching TRBD2 (5 bases). The V end lost 3 bases, the J end lost 4 bases, and 14 bases lay between the germline ends. Germline values: CDR1 MDHEN, CDR2 SYDVKM. This CDR3 is 15 amino acids long. The CDR3 coding sequence is TGTGCCAGCAGTTTCATGCCGGGGTCGGCAGATACGCAGTATTTT. It codes for CASSFMPGSADTQYF.

The chain couples TRBV28 to TRBJ2-3, with 9 bases matching TRBD2. This CDR3 contains 15 residues. Per germline, CDR1 MDHEN and CDR2 SYDVKM. The V segment lost 5 bases and the J segment 3 bases; nucleotides outside the gene matches: 6. The CDR3 spells CASSELTSGTDTQYF. DNA for the CDR3: TGTGCCAGCAGTGAGCTCACTAGCGGGACAGATACGCAGTATTTT.

This rearrangement joins TRBV15 to TRBJ2-5, with a tentative D call TRBD2 (5 bases). V was clipped by 7 bases and J by 5 bases, with 14 bases between them. The germline V gene encodes CDR1 LNHNV and CDR2 YYDKDF (reference sequence). The CDR3 totals 13 residues. CDR3 nucleotides: TGTGCCACCACCCCGGCCCGAGGGGAGACCCAGTACTTC. Translating gives CATTPARGETQYF.

This clone appeared a few times. The chain links TRBV19 to TRBJ1-4; D remains unclear. Germline-derived CDR1 and CDR2 are LNHDA and SQIVND (reference sequence). V was pared by 8 bases and J by 4 bases, with 11 bases between. The CDR3 is 13 amino acids. This chain's CDR3 is CASYGLSNEKLFF. Written as DNA, the CDR3 is TGTGCCAGTTACGGACTGAGTAATGAAAAACTGTTTTTT. Full variable domain (remainder filled in from reference TRBV19 and TRBJ1-4): DGGITQSPKYLFRKEGQNVTLSCEQNLNHDAMYWYRQDPGQGLRLIYYSQIVNDFQKGDIAEGYSVSREKKESFPLTVTSAQKNPTAFYLCASYGLSNEKLFFGSGTQLSVL.

This sequence joins TRBV10-3 and TRBJ2-7; 11 bases agree with TRBD2. V lost 6 bases to trimming and J lost 3 bases; unmatched junction nucleotides: 4. There are 14 residues in the CDR3. From germline, CDR1 is ENHRY and CDR2 SYGVKD. Here the CDR3 reads CAIRNTSGSYEQYF. As DNA, the CDR3 is TGTGCCATCAGGAATACTAGCGGGAGCTACGAGCAGTACTTC.

This chain uses TRBV10-2 with TRBJ2-1; D is uncertain. The CDR3 totals 13 residues. V gave up 4 bases and J gave up 0 bases, with 4 bases separating them. The germline V gene has CDR1 WSHSY and CDR2 SAAADI. The CDR3, as DNA: TGCGCCAGCAGTGGTATCTCCTACAATGAGCAGTTCTTC. It encodes CASSGISYNEQFF.

CDR3 sequence: CATSHRDRGLDNEQFF. The CDR3 nucleotides read TGTGCCACCAGCCACCGGGACAGGGGGCTTGACAATGAGCAGTTCTTC. V gene TRBV15 combines with J gene TRBJ2-1; TRBD1 matches at 12 bases. The germline CDR1 and CDR2 sequences are LNHNV and YYDKDF (reference sequence). This CDR3 contains 16 residues. Unmatched junction bases numbered 7, after V lost 5 bases and J lost 5 bases.

The chain employs TRBV7-9 and TRBJ2-3, with TRBD1 matching over 7 bases. The germline CDR1 and CDR2 sequences are SEHNR and FQNEAQ (reference sequence). V was clipped by 5 bases and J by 2 bases; unmatched bases: 7. The CDR3 has 15 residues. The CDR3 nucleotides are TGTGCCAGCAGCCCATCTGACAGGGACACAGATACGCAGTATTTT. As protein: CASSPSDRDTDTQYF.